The T cell receptor beta chain described here comes from a study of blood T cell repertoires in COVID-19 (dated by TCRdb to about 2020). Regarding the study in general: Samples covering the acute and convalescent phases of COVID-19 were provided by collaborators in the United States, Italy and Spain. The samples were drawn from two sources: the first 160 participants of the ongoing ImmuneRACE study, and 1,000 to 1,500 subjects contributed by 6 global collaborators. Deeply sampled blood TCRbeta repertoires from subjects exposed to, actively infected with, or recovered from COVID-19 were included in the dataset. The material from the prospective study consisted of cDNA or gDNA derived from T cells, B-cell-depleted T cells, or PBMCs. A freely available public database, intended as a resource for researchers studying the immune response to SARS-CoV-2, is where the repertoires were released. Where available, HLA class I and class II types were obtained from metadata supplied by the sample provider rather than from assay-based typing. A de-identified subject ID, COVID-19 status, age in years and sex were almost always included in the sample metadata.

TCRbeta CDR3 regions were amplified from genomic DNA using the immunoSEQ Assay, a bias-controlled multiplex PCR. Turning to the authors' computational methods: Within the assay, amplification of reference gene primers was used to estimate how many nucleated cells each sample contained. Sequence reads were collapsed and filtered to measure the absolute abundance of every unique TCRbeta CDR3 rearrangement. For each sample, productive Simpson clonality was calculated as the square root of Simpson's diversity index over productive rearrangements. The clones in this table, taken by TCRdb from immuneACCESS, are in-frame only. Not every clone is retained; where verified, under half of the shortfall comes from an unresolved V gene, and the cause of the rest is unknown. For V, J and clone size, that table is used; D and trimming come from the DNA. This sample comprises 75,000 to 95,000 clones, approximately 88% of them detected only once. Approximately 20% of the sample is held by the ten biggest clonotypes.

In the germline V gene, CDR1 corresponds to SGHRS and CDR2 to YFSETQ. Trimming leaves V shorter by 4 bases and J shorter by 1 base, with the junction holding 5 bases beyond the gene matches. The CDR3, cysteine through phenylalanine, is 15 amino acids long. The read is trimmed to its CDR3 DNA, 45 bases read in frame from base 1. This clone was picked up one time. Its recognized antigen is unknown. No per-base quality is available; no much larger clone lies one base away. At one collaborating source in Seattle, patients were enrolled during active infection and were followed longitudinally through the course of disease. The collaborating institutions used their own protocols to collect whole blood in K2EDTA tubes. For TCRbeta analysis, collaborators shipped samples as frozen whole blood, isolated PBMCs, or DNA extracted from either of those sample types. Overall study outcomes, separate from this receptor: Clinical and demographic metadata were provided uncurated, with the amount varying by source and participant.

Sequenced sample: peripheral blood. This sequence was found in a woman aged 55-69 years with COVID-19, enrolled during active disease. The chain is made from TRBV5-1 and TRBJ1-5; the central 7 bases match TRBD1. The nucleotide sequence reads TGCGCCAGCAGCCCAGACAGGGTGAGCAATCAGCCCCAGCATTTT. It codes for CASSPDRVSNQPQHF.